This T cell receptor beta chain comes out of a study of blood T cell repertoires in COVID-19. Study-level background: There were acute and convalescent COVID-19 samples, and they came from the United States, Italy and Spain.

This CDR3 contains 16 residues. Germline assignment: CDR1 SGHNT and CDR2 YENEEA. V shed 5 bases and J shed 6 bases, with 20 bases lying between them. Each participant's cohort was designated according to participant-reported clinical history. TCRdb's copy holds only in-frame clones and misses some; the assay was immunoSEQ multiplex PCR. Altogether 300,000 to 400,000 clones are present, 88% being singletons, with the ten largest covering more than 5%. Sequencing was carried out using PBMCs or T cells enriched from blood (not recorded which). This clonotype was obtained from a man aged 30-40 years who had recovered from COVID-19. The chain recombines TRBV11-3 with TRBJ2-1; perhaps TRBD1 as D (6 bases). CDR3 DNA: TGTGCCAGCAGCCTAACCCCCGGACAGCAAACCAATGAGCAGTTCTTC. Its protein is CASSLTPGQQTNEQFF.